One and the same sample provided the 14 T cell receptor beta chains below, sequenced in a study of shared T cell receptors in the human thymus. Produced via immunoSEQ multiplex PCR; TCRdb's table is partial and in-frame only. Found here are approximately 400,000 clones, 95% of them singletons; the top ten hold approximately 0.018%. The sequencing input was thymocytes. The receptors originated from a human donor.

J is TRBJ2-1 and V is TRBV20-1; D unclear. This CDR3 is built from 11 residues. The germline V gene encodes CDR1 DFQATT and CDR2 SNEGSKA (reference sequence). V was pared by 5 bases and J by 8 bases, with 10 bases between. CDR3 sequence reads: CSAPTPDEQFF. CDR3 in DNA: TGCAGTGCTCCCACGCCAGATGAGCAGTTCTTC.

The chain employs TRBV29-1 and TRBJ1-1; a weak D match, TRBD1 (5 bases). Looked up from germline, CDR1 is SQVTM and CDR2 is ANQGSEA. V lost 6 bases, J lost 10 bases, and 24 bases lay in between. The CDR3 is 14 amino acids. This CDR3 reads CSVAASGGDRGAFF. In DNA, the CDR3 is TGCAGCGTCGCTGCTAGTGGGGGGGATAGAGGAGCTTTCTTT.

V usage is TRBV28 and J usage is TRBJ2-7; 13 nucleotides line up with TRBD2. The germline CDR1 and CDR2 sequences are MDHEN and SYDVKM. After removal of 4 bases from V and 3 bases from J, the junction contained 3 bases not matched to a gene. The CDR3 loop spans 15 amino acids. The CDR3 protein is CASSSGTSGNYEQYF. DNA for the CDR3: TGTGCCAGCAGTTCCGGGACTAGCGGGAACTACGAGCAGTACTTC.

The rearrangement links TRBV27 to TRBJ2-3; TRBD2 aligns across 13 bases. Per the germline V gene, CDR1 is MNHEY and CDR2 is SMNVEV (reference sequence). There are 16 residues in the CDR3. The J segment lost 4 bases and the V segment lost 8 bases, leaving 9 bases of the junction unmatched. The CDR3 DNA is TGTGCCAGCCAATCGTCGACTAGCGGGAGGCCAGATACGCAGTATTTT. Translating it yields CASQSSTSGRPDTQYF.

The genes are TRBV28 and TRBJ2-7; D is undetermined. Germline CDR1 is MDHEN and CDR2 is SYDVKM. Trimming pared 2 bases from V and 2 bases from J, leaving 16 bases between. This CDR3 spans 16 amino acids. The CDR3 DNA is TGTGCCAGCAGTTTACTATGCGATGCTTATCCCTACGAGCAGTACTTC. Residues: CASSLLCDAYPYEQYF.

This rearrangement joins TRBV28 to TRBJ1-3; no definite D call. CDR3 length: 19 residues. Germline V gives CDR1 MDHEN, CDR2 SYDVKM. The V end lost 3 bases, the J end lost 3 bases, and 24 bases lay between the germline ends. This CDR3 reads CASSLAAKSLWKIGNTIYF. CDR3 DNA sequence: TGTGCCAGCAGTTTGGCAGCCAAATCACTTTGGAAAATTGGAAACACCATATATTTT. The whole variable domain, filled in from reference TRBV28 and TRBJ1-3, reads DVKVTQSSRYLVKRTGEKVFLECVQDMDHENMFWYRQDPGLGLRLIYFSYDVKMKEKGDIPEGYSVSREKKERFSLILESASTNQTSMYLCASSLAAKSLWKIGNTIYFGEGSWLTVV.

The chain carries TRBV15 and TRBJ2-5; D unclear. Trimming left V 1 base short and J 1 base short, with 16 bases between. This CDR3 comprises 17 residues. From germline, CDR1 is LNHNV and CDR2 YYDKDF (reference sequence). Here the CDR3 DNA reads TGTGCCACCAGCAGAGTTCGGGTCCTGGCAGCCCAAGAGACCCAGTACTTC. This translates into CATSRVRVLAAQETQYF.

The rearrangement links TRBV30 to TRBJ2-3; D ambiguous. Trimming left V 1 base short and J 6 bases short, with 5 bases between. CDR1 is GTSNPN, CDR2 SVGIG, per germline (reference sequence). CDR3 length equals 11 residues. In DNA, the CDR3 is TGTGCCTGGAGTGCACGGGATACGCAGTATTTT. It specifies CAWSARDTQYF.

V gene TRBV28 combines with J gene TRBJ2-7; D is uncertain. V was cut by 3 bases and J by 2 bases, with 5 bases left in between. The germline V gene has CDR1 MDHEN and CDR2 SYDVKM. The CDR3 length is 12 residues. DNA of the CDR3: TGTGCCAGCAGTTTTGGTCCCTACGAGCAGTACTTC. Its translation is CASSFGPYEQYF.

The chain couples TRBV2 to TRBJ2-1; D is perhaps TRBD2 (6 bases). This CDR3 comprises 17 residues. Trimming removed 3 bases from V and 0 bases from J, with 15 bases in between. Germline assignment: CDR1 SNHLY and CDR2 FYNNEI. The CDR3 sequence is CASSDSWRESSYNEQFF. DNA of the CDR3: TGTGCCAGCAGTGATAGTTGGAGGGAGAGCTCCTACAATGAGCAGTTCTTC.

V gene TRBV10-3 combines with J gene TRBJ1-2; 8 nucleotides line up with TRBD1. Germline V CDR1 and CDR2: ENHRY, SYGVKD. The CDR3 loop spans 16 amino acids. V was clipped by 4 bases and J by 8 bases; unmatched bases: 15. In nucleotides, the CDR3 is TGTGCCATCAGTGCAGCTCCGGGACAGGAGACAAAGGGCTACACCTTC. Translated, it gives CAISAAPGQETKGYTF.

The chain couples TRBV28 to TRBJ2-5; tentatively, D is TRBD1 or TRBD2 (6 bases each). The CDR3 is 14 residues long. V was trimmed by 8 bases and J by 5 bases, leaving 18 bases between them. Per germline, CDR1 MDHEN and CDR2 SYDVKM. The CDR3 spells CASEDGRRGETQYF. CDR3 coding DNA: TGTGCCAGCGAAGACGGGAGAAGGGGGGAGACCCAGTACTTC.

The chain links TRBV14 to TRBJ1-1; D may be TRBD1 (6 bases). The V gene's germline CDR1 is SGHDN and CDR2 FVKESK. Trimming pared 1 base from V and 0 bases from J, leaving 27 bases between. The CDR3 sequence is 21 residues long. CDR3 protein: CASSQVGGRGFPIGMNTEAFF. DNA of the CDR3: TGTGCCAGCAGCCAAGTGGGGGGGCGCGGTTTCCCGATCGGCATGAACACTGAAGCTTTCTTT.

Here the CDR3 reads CAIREPPGQGSGYTF. In nucleotides, the CDR3 is TGTGCCATCAGGGAACCTCCGGGACAGGGTTCAGGCTACACCTTC. V usage is TRBV10-3 and J usage is TRBJ1-2; 9 bases match TRBD1. The V segment lost 6 bases and the J segment 8 bases; nucleotides outside the gene matches: 13. Germline V CDR1 and CDR2: ENHRY, SYGVKD. This CDR3 has 15 amino acids.